The 6 T cell receptor beta chains reported below all come from one sample, sequenced in a study of cytomegalovirus exposure and HLA in healthy donors. 60 Vbeta and 13 Jbeta primers were used in PCR. TCRdb's copy holds only in-frame clones and misses some; the assay was immunoSEQ multiplex PCR. This table has some 130,000 clones, about three quarters appearing once. What was sequenced was PBMCs. Receptors originate from a woman aged 55-70 years in good health and CMV-seropositive.

The rearrangement joins TRBV19 to TRBJ2-1, with 9 bases aligning to TRBD2. Germline V gene data show CDR1 as LNHDA and CDR2 as SQIVND (reference sequence). The V gene end was trimmed by 5 bases and the J gene end by 7 bases; junction bases not matched to a gene: 9. The CDR3 has 15 residues. The CDR3 DNA follows: TGTGCCAGTAGTCTAGCGGGGAGTCCCTGGAATGAGCAGTTCTTC. This gives the protein CASSLAGSPWNEQFF.

This clone was counted a few times. The chain is built from TRBV5-1 and TRBJ2-1; TRBD2 aligns across 10 bases. The germline V gene has CDR1 SGHRS and CDR2 YFSETQ. The CDR3 length is 16 residues. V lost 1 base and J lost 4; bases outside the gene matches: 5. CDR3 nucleotides: TGCGCCAGCAGCTTGACGGGGACTAGCGCTTACAATGAGCAGTTCTTC. The encoded protein is CASSLTGTSAYNEQFF.

The chain employs TRBV6-5 and TRBJ2-5, with TRBD2 identical over 8 bases. The DNA end favors TRBJ2-7, so the J call may be wrong. The CDR3 consists of 15 residues. Germline V gene sequence: CDR1 MNHEY, CDR2 SVGAGI. The CDR3 region has the DNA TGTGCCAGCAGTTCCACGCCGGGGGGGAGCTACGAGCAGTACTTC. It specifies CASSSTPGGSYEQYF.

The chain is built from TRBV5-1 and TRBJ2-5; the match to TRBD2 covers 7 bases. Germline assignment: CDR1 SGHRS and CDR2 YFSETQ. The junction had 5 bases not matched to a gene; V was cut back by 2 bases and J by 4 bases. CDR3 size: 14 residues. The CDR3 DNA follows: TGCGCCAGCAGCTTATCACCGGGGGGAGAGACCCAGTACTTC. Its translation: CASSLSPGGETQYF.

This clone has just one count. The J gene is TRBJ2-7, the V gene TRBV5-8, with 7 bases identical to TRBD1. The CDR3 runs to 14 residues. The junction had 3 bases not matched to a gene; V was cut back by 0 bases and J by 3 bases. Germline V gene data show CDR1 as SGHTS and CDR2 as YDEGEE. The CDR3 is CASSLEGTDYEQYF. The CDR3 DNA sequence: TGTGCCAGCAGCTTGGAAGGGACAGACTACGAGCAGTACTTC.

The CDR3 region is CASSLGAWRGASETQYF. CDR3 coding DNA: TGTGCCAGCAGCTTGGGAGCTTGGCGGGGGGCCTCAGAGACCCAGTACTTC. The chain links TRBV5-6 to TRBJ2-5; 8 nucleotides match TRBD2. J was trimmed by 4 bases and V by 0 bases; bases with no gene match: 11. This CDR3 has 17 residues. Per the germline V gene, CDR1 is SGHDT and CDR2 is YYEEEE.